This is a list of T cell receptor beta chains from one sample in a study of T cells in Graves' hyperthyroidism and ophthalmopathy. MiXCR was run by TCRdb on the multiplex PCR reads, yielding one entry per CDR3 protein. The sample carries 350,000 to 400,000 distinct CDR3 sequences, roughly 20% recorded once. Sequencing input: blood. The receptors come from a man between 18 and 29 years old with Graves' ophthalmopathy. CDR3s include the opening cysteine and the closing phenylalanine or tryptophan. Each record gives: V gene, J gene, clone size, D gene, CDR3 DNA, CDR3 protein. The D gene is left open where the match is weak. Part of the rows lack a size; the others show once, few, many or a class for expanded clones.

V gene: TRBV9
J gene: TRBJ2-2
clone size: -
D gene: TRBD1
CDR3 DNA: TGTGCCAGCAGCGTAGCGGGACAGGGGGCCACCGGGGAGCTGTTTTTT
CDR3 protein: CASSVAGQGATGELFF

V gene: TRBV28
J gene: TRBJ2-5
clone size: many
D gene: TRBD1
CDR3 DNA: TGTGCCAGCAGTCCCCAGACAGGGGTGGTGCAGGAGACCCAGTACTTC
CDR3 protein: CASSPQTGVVQETQYF

V gene: TRBV6-1
J gene: TRBJ2-7
clone size: many
D gene: -
CDR3 DNA: TGTGCCAGCAGTTCGGGTGGAGGGGCCAGGAACGAGCAGTACTTC
CDR3 protein: CASSSGGGARNEQYF

V gene: TRBV27
J gene: TRBJ2-7
clone size: few
D gene: -
CDR3 DNA: TGTGCCAGCAGTTTTACTGCAGACTCCTACGAGCAGTACTTC
CDR3 protein: CASSFTADSYEQYF

V gene: TRBV13
J gene: TRBJ1-5
clone size: -
D gene: -
CDR3 DNA: TGTGCCAGCAGCCGACCTGAACTAAATCAGCCCCAGCATTTT
CDR3 protein: CASSRPELNQPQHF

V gene: TRBV7-2
J gene: TRBJ2-1
clone size: -
D gene: TRBD2
CDR3 DNA: TGTGCCAGCAGCTTGGGCGGGGGGCATGCCTACAATGAGCAGTTCTTC
CDR3 protein: CASSLGGGHAYNEQFF

V gene: TRBV11-2
J gene: TRBJ2-5
clone size: -
D gene: -
CDR3 DNA: TGTGCCAGCAGCTTAGAATGGGACGGCCAAGAGACCCAGTACTTC
CDR3 protein: CASSLEWDGQETQYF

V gene: TRBV7-9
J gene: TRBJ1-2
clone size: -
D gene: -
CDR3 DNA: TGTGCCAGCAGCCCGGTCACGCCTAACTATGGCTACACCTTC
CDR3 protein: CASSPVTPNYGYTF

V gene: TRBV11-1
J gene: TRBJ2-5
clone size: -
D gene: -
CDR3 DNA: TGTGCCAGCAGCCTGGGCAGCCAGTTCGCGGAGACCCAGTACTTC
CDR3 protein: CASSLGSQFAETQYF

V gene: TRBV5-8
J gene: TRBJ1-1
clone size: many
D gene: -
CDR3 DNA: TGTGCCAGCAGCTTGGCCCACAGGTCAAGGCTTGAAGCTTTCTTT
CDR3 protein: CASSLAHRSRLEAFF

V gene: TRBV7-3
J gene: TRBJ2-3
clone size: many
D gene: -
CDR3 DNA: TGTGCCAGCAGCTTAACAGGTGCGGGAAGAGATACGCAGTATTTT
CDR3 protein: CASSLTGAGRDTQYF

V gene: TRBV24-1
J gene: TRBJ2-1
clone size: few
D gene: TRBD2
CDR3 DNA: TGTGCCACCAGTGATGGAGGTGCGGGGGACCCCTACAATGAGCAGTTCTTC
CDR3 protein: CATSDGGAGDPYNEQFF

V gene: TRBV11-2
J gene: TRBJ1-4
clone size: many
D gene: -
CDR3 DNA: TGTGCCAGCAGTCCGGACTCAAACGAAAAACTGTTTTTT
CDR3 protein: CASSPDSNEKLFF

V gene: TRBV5-6
J gene: TRBJ2-5
clone size: many
D gene: -
CDR3 DNA: TGTGCCAGCAGTAGATGGGGTCTCGGGGAGACCCAGTACTTC
CDR3 protein: CASSRWGLGETQYF

V gene: TRBV7-9
J gene: TRBJ2-7
clone size: few
D gene: TRBD2
CDR3 DNA: TGTGCCAGCAGCTTATCCGCGGGGGACTACGAGCAGTACTTC
CDR3 protein: CASSLSAGDYEQYF

V gene: TRBV18
J gene: TRBJ2-7
clone size: many
D gene: -
CDR3 DNA: TGTGCCAGCTCACCACCGCCGGACGGTTCCTACGAGCAGTACTTC
CDR3 protein: CASSPPPDGSYEQYF

V gene: TRBV7-9
J gene: TRBJ2-7
clone size: many
D gene: -
CDR3 DNA: TGTGCCAGCAGCTTATTATTTGGGACACTCTACGAGCAGTACTTC
CDR3 protein: CASSLLFGTLYEQYF

V gene: TRBV19
J gene: TRBJ2-7
clone size: many
D gene: -
CDR3 DNA: TGTGCCAGTAGTATGGACCGGGGTTACGAGCAGTACTTC
CDR3 protein: CASSMDRGYEQYF

V gene: TRBV19
J gene: TRBJ1-5
clone size: -
D gene: TRBD1
CDR3 DNA: TGTGCCAGTAGAAGGACAGGCGGCAGCCAGCCCCAGCATTTT
CDR3 protein: CASRRTGGSQPQHF

V gene: TRBV10-2
J gene: TRBJ1-5
clone size: once
D gene: -
CDR3 DNA: TGCGCCAGCAGTGAGTATGGGGGCCGGCAGCCCCAGCATTTT
CDR3 protein: CASSEYGGRQPQHF

V gene: TRBV10-3
J gene: TRBJ2-3
clone size: -
D gene: TRBD2
CDR3 DNA: TGTGCCATCAGTGAGTCGAAGCTAGCGGGGGGAGATACGCAGTATTTT
CDR3 protein: CAISESKLAGGDTQYF

V gene: TRBV20-1
J gene: TRBJ1-2
clone size: -
D gene: -
CDR3 DNA: TGCAGTGCTAGTTGGGGAGGGAACTATGGCTACACCTTC
CDR3 protein: CSASWGGNYGYTF

V gene: TRBV2
J gene: TRBJ1-1
clone size: -
D gene: TRBD1
CDR3 DNA: TGTGCCAGCAGCGCCCACCGGGACAGGGGGCGAGAAACTGAAGCTTTCTTT
CDR3 protein: CASSAHRDRGRETEAFF

V gene: TRBV11-2
J gene: TRBJ2-7
clone size: many
D gene: TRBD1
CDR3 DNA: TGTGCCAGCAGCCGACAGGGATCGATCTACGAGCAGTACTTC
CDR3 protein: CASSRQGSIYEQYF

V gene: TRBV12-3/TRBV12-4
J gene: TRBJ2-7
clone size: many
D gene: TRBD2
CDR3 DNA: TGTGCCAGCAGTGGGGGGGGGGGCGAGCAGTACTTC
CDR3 protein: CASSGGGGEQYF

V gene: TRBV24-1
J gene: TRBJ2-2
clone size: -
D gene: -
CDR3 DNA: TGTGCCACCAGTGATGACCCTAACACCGGGGAGCTGTTTTTT
CDR3 protein: CATSDDPNTGELFF

V gene: TRBV6-1
J gene: TRBJ1-2
clone size: many
D gene: TRBD1
CDR3 DNA: TGTGCCAGCAGTTCCCCGGGACAGGGGGCGAAGGGCTACACCTTC
CDR3 protein: CASSSPGQGAKGYTF

V gene: TRBV7-9
J gene: TRBJ2-1
clone size: many
D gene: TRBD2
CDR3 DNA: TGTGCCAGCAGCTTAGCGCTAAGCGGGGGTGGGAATGAGCAGTTCTTC
CDR3 protein: CASSLALSGGGNEQFF

V gene: TRBV6-1
J gene: TRBJ2-3
clone size: -
D gene: -
CDR3 DNA: TGTGCCAGCAGTCCCTGGGCGGGGGCCGCCACAGATACGCAGTATTTT
CDR3 protein: CASSPWAGAATDTQYF

V gene: TRBV10-2
J gene: TRBJ2-3
clone size: few
D gene: TRBD2
CDR3 DNA: TGCGCCAGCAGCCCGACTAGCGGTCGCACAGATACGCAGTATTTT
CDR3 protein: CASSPTSGRTDTQYF

V gene: TRBV12-3/TRBV12-4
J gene: TRBJ1-4
clone size: -
D gene: -
CDR3 DNA: TGTGCCAGCAGTTTTCAGTTGGGGGAAAAACTGTTTTTT
CDR3 protein: CASSFQLGEKLFF

V gene: TRBV4-1
J gene: TRBJ1-1
clone size: few
D gene: -
CDR3 DNA: TGCGCCAGCAGCCAAGGCCCGATGAGCAGGGAAGCTACCACTGAAGCTTTCTTT
CDR3 protein: CASSQGPMSREATTEAFF

V gene: TRBV20-1
J gene: TRBJ1-4
clone size: -
D gene: -
CDR3 DNA: TGCAGTGCTAGAGCCCCAACTCTTGACGGATCCGGGGAAAAACTGTTTTTT
CDR3 protein: CSARAPTLDGSGEKLFF

V gene: TRBV9
J gene: TRBJ1-3
clone size: -
D gene: TRBD1
CDR3 DNA: TGTGCCAGCAGCCTTGGGACAGCGAACTCTGGAAACACCATATATTTT
CDR3 protein: CASSLGTANSGNTIYF

V gene: TRBV20-1
J gene: TRBJ2-1
clone size: few
D gene: TRBD2
CDR3 DNA: TGCAGTGCCCAAGGACTAGCGGGGGGCCAAAAGCAGTTCTTC
CDR3 protein: CSAQGLAGGQKQFF

V gene: TRBV4-1
J gene: TRBJ2-2
clone size: few
D gene: TRBD1
CDR3 DNA: TGCGCCAGCAGCCAAAGACAGGGAAACACCGGGGAGCTGTTTTTT
CDR3 protein: CASSQRQGNTGELFF

V gene: TRBV20-1
J gene: TRBJ1-1
clone size: many
D gene: -
CDR3 DNA: TGCAGTGCTAGACTAGTACGGGATAACACTGAAGCTTTCTTT
CDR3 protein: CSARLVRDNTEAFF

V gene: TRBV29-1
J gene: TRBJ2-1
clone size: few
D gene: TRBD2
CDR3 DNA: TGCAGCCTGACTAGCGGGGGCCTGGGGAATGAGCAGTTCTTC
CDR3 protein: CSLTSGGLGNEQFF

V gene: TRBV12-3/TRBV12-4
J gene: TRBJ1-5
clone size: many
D gene: -
CDR3 DNA: TGTGCCAGCAACTTTGGCCCAACTCAGCCCCAGCATTTT
CDR3 protein: CASNFGPTQPQHF

V gene: TRBV24-1
J gene: TRBJ1-5
clone size: -
D gene: TRBD1
CDR3 DNA: TGTGCCACCAGTGCAGGACAGGGTGATCAGCCCCAGCATTTT
CDR3 protein: CATSAGQGDQPQHF

V gene: TRBV10-3
J gene: TRBJ2-3
clone size: -
D gene: TRBD2
CDR3 DNA: TGTGCCATCAGTGAGGCCGGGACTAGCGGGGGGGCGATCACAGATACGCAGTATTTT
CDR3 protein: CAISEAGTSGGAITDTQYF

V gene: TRBV24-1
J gene: TRBJ2-1
clone size: -
D gene: TRBD2
CDR3 DNA: TGTGCCACCAGTGACCATACTAGCGGGGGGGCTCGGAATGAGCAGTTCTTC
CDR3 protein: CATSDHTSGGARNEQFF

V gene: TRBV19
J gene: TRBJ1-4
clone size: few
D gene: TRBD1
CDR3 DNA: TGTGCCAGTAGGGACAGGAGGGGTGCGACTAATGAAAAACTGTTTTTT
CDR3 protein: CASRDRRGATNEKLFF

V gene: TRBV3-1
J gene: TRBJ1-6
clone size: -
D gene: -
CDR3 DNA: TGTGCCAGCAGTTTGGGGGGAGGACGTAATTCACCCCTCCACTTT
CDR3 protein: CASSLGGGRNSPLHF

V gene: TRBV27
J gene: TRBJ2-3
clone size: -
D gene: TRBD2
CDR3 DNA: TGTGCCAGCCGTACTCGACTAGCAATTGGAGATACGCAGTATTTT
CDR3 protein: CASRTRLAIGDTQYF

V gene: TRBV2
J gene: TRBJ1-2
clone size: many
D gene: -
CDR3 DNA: TGTGCCAGCAGCCCAGGCGGGGTACACGGCTACACCTTC
CDR3 protein: CASSPGGVHGYTF

V gene: TRBV7-9
J gene: TRBJ1-2
clone size: -
D gene: -
CDR3 DNA: TGTGCCAGCAGCCAAGACCCAGGGTTCGGCTACACCTTC
CDR3 protein: CASSQDPGFGYTF

V gene: TRBV24-1
J gene: TRBJ2-5
clone size: -
D gene: TRBD2
CDR3 DNA: TGTGCCACGGGGGGGGGAATTGGAAAAGAGACCCAGTACTTC
CDR3 protein: CATGGGIGKETQYF

V gene: TRBV14
J gene: TRBJ2-3
clone size: -
D gene: -
CDR3 DNA: TGTGCCAGCAGCCCCTGGGGGGAGTCAGATACGCAGTATTTT
CDR3 protein: CASSPWGESDTQYF